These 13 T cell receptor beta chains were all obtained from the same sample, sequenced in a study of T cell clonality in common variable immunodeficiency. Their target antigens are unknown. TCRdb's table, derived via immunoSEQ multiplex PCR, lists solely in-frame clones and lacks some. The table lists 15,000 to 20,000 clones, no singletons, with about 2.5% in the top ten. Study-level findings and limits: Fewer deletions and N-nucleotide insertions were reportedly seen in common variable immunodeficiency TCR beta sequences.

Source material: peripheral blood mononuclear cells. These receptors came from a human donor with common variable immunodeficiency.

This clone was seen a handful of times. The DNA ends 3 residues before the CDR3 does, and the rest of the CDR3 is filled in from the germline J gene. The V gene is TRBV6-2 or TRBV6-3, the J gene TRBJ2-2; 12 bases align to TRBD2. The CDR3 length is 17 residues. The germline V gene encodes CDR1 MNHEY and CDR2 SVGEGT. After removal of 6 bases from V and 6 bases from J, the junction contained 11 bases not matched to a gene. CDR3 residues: CASRSITSGGRAGELFF. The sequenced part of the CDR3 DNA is TGTGCCAGCAGATCGATCACTAGCGGGGGGAGAGCCGGGGAG.

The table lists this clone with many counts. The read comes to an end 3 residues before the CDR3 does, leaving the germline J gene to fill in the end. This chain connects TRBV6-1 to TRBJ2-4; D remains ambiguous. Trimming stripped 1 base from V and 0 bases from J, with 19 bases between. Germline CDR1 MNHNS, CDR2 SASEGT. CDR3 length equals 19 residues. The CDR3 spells CASSEGLYSKQLAKNIQYF. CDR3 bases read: TGTGCCAGCAGTGAAGGCCTATATAGCAAGCAGCTAGCCAAAAACATT.

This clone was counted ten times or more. The sequenced CDR3 bases are TGCGCCAGCAGTCAATCGTTTAGCGGGAGCTCTGCAGATACG. Translation gives CASSQSFSGSSADT. The CDR3 in full is CASSQSFSGSSADTQYF. The chain combines TRBV23-1 with TRBJ2-3, with TRBD2 matching 9 bases. The CDR3 end is not reached by the read, which stops 3 residues before it; the germline J gene fills it in. TRBV23-1 falls under the ORF class, with uncertain function. CDR3 length: 17 amino acids. Trimming removed 0 bases from V and 4 bases from J; junction bases left unmatched: 8.

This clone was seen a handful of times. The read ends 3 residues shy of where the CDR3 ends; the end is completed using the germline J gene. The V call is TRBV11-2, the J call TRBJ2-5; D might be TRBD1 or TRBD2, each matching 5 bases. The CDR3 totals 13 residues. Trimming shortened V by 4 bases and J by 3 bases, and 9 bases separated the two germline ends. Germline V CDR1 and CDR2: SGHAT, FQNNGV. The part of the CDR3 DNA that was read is TGTGCCAGCAGCTACAGAGGGGAAGAGACC. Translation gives CASSYRGEET. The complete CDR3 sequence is CASSYRGEETQYF.

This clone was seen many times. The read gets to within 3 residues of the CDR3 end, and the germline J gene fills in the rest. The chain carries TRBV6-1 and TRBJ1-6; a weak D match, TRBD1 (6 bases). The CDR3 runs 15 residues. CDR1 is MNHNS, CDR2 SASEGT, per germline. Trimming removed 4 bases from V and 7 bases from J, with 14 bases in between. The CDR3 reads CASSVGQTGNSPLHF. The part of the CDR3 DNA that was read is TGTGCCAGCAGTGTTGGACAGACGGGGAATTCACCC.

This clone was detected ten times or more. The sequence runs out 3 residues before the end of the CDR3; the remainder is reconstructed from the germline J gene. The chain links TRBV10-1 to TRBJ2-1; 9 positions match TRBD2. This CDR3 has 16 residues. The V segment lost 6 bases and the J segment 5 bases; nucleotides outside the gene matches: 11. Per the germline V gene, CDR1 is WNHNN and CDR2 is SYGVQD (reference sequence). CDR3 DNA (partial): TGCGCCAGCAGGCCCGCTGGGGCTAGCGGGGACAATGAG. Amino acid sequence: CASRPAGASGDNE. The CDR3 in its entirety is CASRPAGASGDNEQFF.

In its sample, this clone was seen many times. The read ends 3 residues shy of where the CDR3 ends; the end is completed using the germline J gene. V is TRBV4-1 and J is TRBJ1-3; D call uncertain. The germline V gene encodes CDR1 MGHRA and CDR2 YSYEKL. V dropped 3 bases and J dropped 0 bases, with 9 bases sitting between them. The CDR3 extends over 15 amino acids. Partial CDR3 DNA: TGCGCCAGCAGCCAGGCCCGAGGCTCTGGAAACACC. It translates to CASSQARGSGNT. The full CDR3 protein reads CASSQARGSGNTIYF.

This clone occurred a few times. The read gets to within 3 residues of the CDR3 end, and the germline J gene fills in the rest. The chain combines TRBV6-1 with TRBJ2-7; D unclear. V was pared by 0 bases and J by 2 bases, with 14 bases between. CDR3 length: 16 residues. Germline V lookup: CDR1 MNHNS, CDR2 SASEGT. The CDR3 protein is CASSEATPSGTYEQYF. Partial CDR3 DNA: TGTGCCAGCAGTGAAGCAACCCCTTCTGGCACCTACGAG.

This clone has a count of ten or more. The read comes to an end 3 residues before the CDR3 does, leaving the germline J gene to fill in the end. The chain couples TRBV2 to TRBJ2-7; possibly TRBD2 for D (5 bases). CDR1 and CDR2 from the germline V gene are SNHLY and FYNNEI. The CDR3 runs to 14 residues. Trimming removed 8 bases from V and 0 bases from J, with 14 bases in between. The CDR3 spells CASHQSGSSYEQYF. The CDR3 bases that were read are TGTGCCAGCCATCAAAGCGGTAGCTCCTACGAG.

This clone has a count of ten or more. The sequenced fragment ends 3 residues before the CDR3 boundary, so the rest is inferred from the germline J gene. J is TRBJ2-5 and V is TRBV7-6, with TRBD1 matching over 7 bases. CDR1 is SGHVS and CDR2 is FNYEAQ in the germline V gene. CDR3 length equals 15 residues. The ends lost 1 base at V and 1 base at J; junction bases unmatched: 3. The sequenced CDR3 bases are TGTGCCAGCAGCTTAGTCACAGGGGTCCAAGAGACC. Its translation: CASSLVTGVQET. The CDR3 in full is CASSLVTGVQETQYF. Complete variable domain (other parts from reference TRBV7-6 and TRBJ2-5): GAGVSQSPRYKVTKRGQDVALRCDPISGHVSLYWYRQALGQGPEFLTYFNYEAQQDKSGLPNDRFSAERPEGSISTLTIQRTEQRDSAMYRCASSLVTGVQETQYFGPGTRLLVL.

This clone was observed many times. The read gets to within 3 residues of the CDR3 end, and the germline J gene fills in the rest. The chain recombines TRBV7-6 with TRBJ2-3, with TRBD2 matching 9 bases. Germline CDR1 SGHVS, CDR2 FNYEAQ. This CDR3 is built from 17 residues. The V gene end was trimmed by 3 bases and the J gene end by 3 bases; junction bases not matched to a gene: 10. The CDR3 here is CASSFPREGVWTDTQYF. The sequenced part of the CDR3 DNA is TGTGCCAGCAGCTTCCCGCGGGAGGGGGTTTGGACAGATACG.

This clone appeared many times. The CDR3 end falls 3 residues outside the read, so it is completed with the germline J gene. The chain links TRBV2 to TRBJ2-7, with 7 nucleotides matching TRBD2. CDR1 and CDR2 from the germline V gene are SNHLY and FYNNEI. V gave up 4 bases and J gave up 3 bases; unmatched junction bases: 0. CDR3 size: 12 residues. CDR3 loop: CASSGGGYEQYF. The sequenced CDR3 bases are TGTGCCAGCAGTGGGGGGGGCTACGAG.

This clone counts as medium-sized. The CDR3 sequence is CSARDLQGADTQYF. The CDR3 DNA, read in part, is TGCAGTGCTAGAGATTTACAGGGAGCAGATACG. The gene calls are TRBV20-1 and TRBJ2-3, with D possibly being TRBD1 (6 bases). Sequencing ends 3 residues short of the CDR3 end; the germline J gene provides the rest. Germline V gene lookup returns CDR1 DFQATT and CDR2 SNEGSKA (reference sequence). The V end was cut by 0 bases, the J end by 4 bases, with 11 bases between. This CDR3 contains 14 residues.